These 22 T cell receptor beta chains were sequenced from one sample in a study of blood T cell repertoires in COVID-19. Here immunoSEQ multiplex PCR was the method, and the copy in TCRdb shows in-frame clones only, minus some. The top ten hold around 5% of the sample, which has a few hundred thousand clones, roughly 80% seen once. Specimen: PBMCs or T cells enriched from blood (not recorded which). The receptors shown here come from a woman in her forties or fifties who had recovered from COVID-19.

This clone was detected only a few times. The rearrangement links TRBV5-3 to TRBJ2-3; the D gene is possibly TRBD2 (6 bases). TRBV5-3 is an ORF; its function is uncertain. The CDR3 runs 15 residues. The V end was cut by 0 bases, the J end by 3 bases, with 11 bases between. The CDR3 loop is CARSLEGRKTDTQYF. The CDR3 nucleotides are TGTGCCAGAAGCTTGGAGGGGAGGAAAACAGATACGCAGTATTTT.

This clone was recorded once. The DNA of the CDR3 is TGTGCCAGCAGCCCCGGGGTTTTAGCGGGAGTAGATGAGCAGTTCTTC. Translated: CASSPGVLAGVDEQFF. The genes are TRBV7-7 and TRBJ2-1, with 9 bases lining up with TRBD2. The CDR3 loop spans 16 amino acids. With V trimmed by 5 bases and J by 8 bases, 13 bases remained unmatched. Germline loops: CDR1 SSHAT, CDR2 FNYEAQ (reference sequence).

V and J are TRBV3-1 (or the pseudogene TRBV3-2) and TRBJ1-6; D possibly corresponds to TRBD1 (5 bases). This CDR3 has 16 residues. Germline V gene data show CDR1 as LGHDT and CDR2 as YNNKEL (reference sequence). V lost 6 bases and J 7 bases, leaving 19 bases between the germline ends. The CDR3 DNA is TGTGCCAGCAGACCTGGCGGGGTCGGGGGGAATTCACCCCTCCACTTT. Translating gives CASRPGGVGGNSPLHF.

CDR3: CAWAAESGQPQHF. The CDR3 DNA reads TGTGCCTGGGCAGCAGAATCGGGGCAGCCCCAGCATTTT. The chain recombines TRBV30 with TRBJ1-5; D is unclear. The V end lost 5 bases, the J end lost 7 bases, and 15 bases lay between the germline ends. CDR1 and CDR2 (germline): GTSNPN, SVGIG (reference sequence). CDR3 length: 13 amino acids. Filled out from reference TRBV30 and TRBJ1-5, the complete variable domain reads SQTIHQWPATLVQPVGSPLSLECTVEGTSNPNLYWYRQAAGRGLQLLFYSVGIGQISSEVPQNLSASRPQDRQFILSSKKLLLSDSGFYLCAWAAESGQPQHFGDGTRLSIL.

The gene calls are TRBV5-4 and TRBJ2-7; D is uncertain. From germline, CDR1 is SGHNT and CDR2 YYREEE (reference sequence). The ends were cut back, 2 bases at V and 2 bases at J, with 5 bases in the middle. The CDR3 has 12 residues. CDR3 DNA: TGTGCCAGCAGCTTTCACACCTACGAGCAGTACTTC. Encoded protein: CASSFHTYEQYF.

The J gene is TRBJ2-7, the V gene TRBV7-6, with 12 bases fitting TRBD2. The CDR3 is 16 amino acids. With V trimmed by 4 bases and J by 0 bases, 4 bases remained unmatched. Germline V CDR1 and CDR2: SGHVS, FNYEAQ. Written as DNA, the CDR3 is TGTGCCAGCAGCTCAAGGACTAGCGGGGACTCCTACGAGCAGTACTTC. Protein product: CASSSRTSGDSYEQYF.

J is TRBJ2-2 and V is TRBV30, with D perhaps matching TRBD1 (5 bases). Germline CDR1 is GTSNPN and CDR2 is SVGIG (reference sequence). This CDR3 is built from 12 residues. The V end lost 4 bases, the J end lost 7 bases, and 10 bases lay between the germline ends. The CDR3 spells CAWKVQGGELFF. The DNA for the CDR3 is TGTGCCTGGAAGGTCCAGGGCGGGGAGCTGTTTTTT.

The chain uses TRBV19 and TRBJ2-5; D perhaps matches TRBD1 (6 bases). V lost 5 bases to trimming and J lost 5 bases, with 12 bases between them. CDR1 and CDR2 from the germline V gene are LNHDA and SQIVND (reference sequence). The CDR3 is 13 amino acids. CDR3 sequence: CASSQGLGETQYF. CDR3 coding DNA: TGTGCCAGTAGTCAGGGGCTGGGGGAGACCCAGTACTTC.

In this sample, this clone turned up once. V gene TRBV29-1 combines with J gene TRBJ1-2, with no clear D. V gave up 1 base and J gave up 8 bases, with 14 bases separating them. Germline CDR1 SQVTM, CDR2 ANQGSEA. This CDR3 is built from 13 residues. CDR3 in amino acids: CSVEAPSGGGYTF. The CDR3 DNA is TGCAGCGTTGAAGCCCCCTCGGGTGGGGGCTACACCTTC.

The J gene is TRBJ1-1, the V gene TRBV10-3; D is possibly TRBD1 (5 bases). V lost 11 bases and J lost 2, with 15 bases in between. Germline CDR1 and CDR2: ENHRY and SYGVKD. CDR3 length: 13 residues. The CDR3 spells CAGRQGSNTEAFF. DNA of the CDR3: TGTGCCGGCCGCCAGGGCAGCAACACTGAAGCTTTCTTT.

Only one count was recorded for this clone. The chain employs TRBV24-1 and TRBJ2-1; 9 bases align to TRBD2. This CDR3 has 15 residues. Germline CDR1 is KGHDR and CDR2 is SFDVKD. The V segment lost 1 base and the J segment 6 bases; nucleotides outside the gene matches: 3. In DNA form, the CDR3 reads TGTGCCACCAGTGATTTTGCGGGGGGGGTCAATGAGCAGTTCTTC. It codes for CATSDFAGGVNEQFF.

This clone came up once. J is TRBJ2-2 and V is TRBV4-3; 8 bases fit TRBD2. The CDR3 is made up of 16 amino acids. Germline V gene sequence: CDR1 LGHNA, CDR2 YSLEER. Unmatched junction bases numbered 8, after V lost 2 bases and J lost 6 bases. The CDR3 bases are TGCGCCAGCAGCCAATTCGGGAGGGGTGGTTCCGGGGAGCTGTTTTTT. The encoded protein is CASSQFGRGGSGELFF.

The chain links TRBV5-1 to TRBJ2-5; TRBD2 matches at 8 bases. This CDR3 is 16 amino acids long. CDR1 is SGHRS, CDR2 YFSETQ, per germline. V was clipped by 0 bases and J by 5 bases; unmatched bases: 9. CDR3 amino acids: CASSLGGAGAGETQYF. CDR3 nucleotides: TGCGCCAGCAGCTTGGGGGGAGCGGGAGCAGGTGAGACCCAGTACTTC.

This clone was detected once. Other DNA sequences in this specimen translate into the identical CDR3. The chain is built from TRBV12-3 or TRBV12-4 and TRBJ1-1; unclear D gene. V shed 3 bases and J shed 2 bases, with 7 bases lying between them. CDR3 length equals 13 residues. CDR3 coding DNA: TGTGCCAGCAGTTTGGCGGGTAACACTGAAGCTTTCTTT. The encoded protein is CASSLAGNTEAFF.

The chain links TRBV5-1 to TRBJ1-4; 8 bases line up with TRBD1. V lost 4 bases to trimming and J lost 7 bases; unmatched junction nucleotides: 9. Germline-derived CDR1 and CDR2 are SGHRS and YFSETQ. The CDR3 consists of 15 residues. The CDR3: CASSKTGTGGEKLFF. The DNA for the CDR3 is TGCGCCAGCAGCAAAACCGGGACAGGCGGTGAAAAACTGTTTTTT.

The chain joins TRBV29-1 to TRBJ2-1; 12 bases match TRBD2. Germline V lookup: CDR1 SQVTM, CDR2 ANQGSEA. CDR3 size: 18 residues. The V and J ends lost 4 bases and 0 bases, in that order; junction bases with no gene match: 10. The CDR3 DNA sequence: TGCAGCGTTGGCGGTACTAGCGGGAGGTCAGACTCCTACAATGAGCAGTTCTTC. Amino acid sequence: CSVGGTSGRSDSYNEQFF.

Here the CDR3 DNA reads TGTGCCAGCAGCCCCGACATGAACACTGAAGCTTTCTTT. This gives the protein CASSPDMNTEAFF. This rearrangement joins TRBV11-3 to TRBJ1-1; D unresolved. Germline V lookup: CDR1 SGHNT, CDR2 YENEEA. This CDR3 has 13 amino acids. V was trimmed by 5 bases and J by 0 bases, leaving 7 bases between them.

The rearrangement joins TRBV6-2 or TRBV6-3 to TRBJ2-7; a possible D gene is TRBD2 (6 bases). Trimming pared 2 bases from V and 4 bases from J, leaving 15 bases between. CDR1 and CDR2 (germline): MNHEY, SVGEGT. The length of the CDR3 is 15 residues. The CDR3 DNA reads as TGTGCCAGCAGTTACACGGTAGCGGAGGGATACGAGCAGTACTTC. This sequence encodes CASSYTVAEGYEQYF.

V gene TRBV6-2 or TRBV6-3 combines with J gene TRBJ1-5, with D maybe TRBD1 (5 bases). Deletions cut 0 bases from V and 10 bases from J, with 16 bases between. This CDR3 spans 15 amino acids. Per the germline V gene, CDR1 is MNHEY and CDR2 is SVGEGT. The DNA of the CDR3 is TGTGCCAGCAGTTACTCTCCCCTGGGGGGGGACCCCCAGCATTTT. Translation: CASSYSPLGGDPQHF.

The genes are TRBV4-3 and TRBJ1-2; no reliable D call. In germline, CDR1 is LGHNA, CDR2 YSLEER. Trimming removed 0 bases at V and 0 bases at J, with 5 bases between. The CDR3 extends over 14 amino acids. The CDR3 DNA reads TGCGCCAGCAGCCAAGATATTACTAACTATGGCTACACCTTC. It specifies CASSQDITNYGYTF.

This chain joins TRBV6-2 or TRBV6-3 and TRBJ2-7; D might be TRBD1 (5 bases). Germline V CDR1 and CDR2: MNHEY, SVGEGT. CDR3 length: 11 residues. V was pared by 4 bases and J by 6 bases, with 7 bases between. CDR3 sequence reads: CASSSRGEQYF. The CDR3 DNA is TGTGCCAGCAGTTCTAGGGGCGAGCAGTACTTC.

The chain has TRBV19 and TRBJ1-2; 10 bases are shared with TRBD1. The CDR3 covers 13 residues. The V and J ends lost 6 bases and 7 bases, in that order; junction bases with no gene match: 5. Per the germline V gene, CDR1 is LNHDA and CDR2 is SQIVND (reference sequence). DNA for the CDR3: TGTGCCAGTAGCCCGACAGGGGGCACTGGCTACACCTTC. Its translation: CASSPTGGTGYTF.